This passage covers 10 T cell receptor beta chains from one sample sequenced in a study of cytomegalovirus exposure and HLA in healthy donors (dated by TCRdb to about 2017). The library was obtained by the immunoSEQ multiplex PCR assay. A mixture of 60 forward primers for TCR Vbeta segments and 13 reverse primers for TCR Jbeta segments was used in the multiplex PCR. The clones in this table, taken by TCRdb from immuneACCESS, are in-frame only. Not every clone is retained; where verified, under half of the shortfall comes from an unresolved V gene, and the cause of the rest is unknown. In all, the sample holds more than 140,000 clones, and 64% of those were seen once. The ten largest clonotypes hold 2.5% to 3.5% of the sample. The specimen sequenced was PBMCs. All receptors derive from a woman aged 25 to 39 in good health and CMV-seropositive.

In this sample, this clone turned up a few times. The rearrangement uses TRBV6-9 and TRBJ2-2; unclear D gene. Germline-derived CDR1 and CDR2 are MNHGY and SVAAGI. The CDR3 totals 13 residues. V was trimmed by 2 bases and J by 6 bases, leaving 7 bases between them. This CDR3 is CASSYARAGELFF. The CDR3 DNA reads as TGTGCCAGCAGTTATGCCCGCGCCGGGGAGCTGTTTTTT.

The chain carries TRBV4-1 and TRBJ2-5; TRBD1 aligns across 10 bases. The trim removed 0 bases at V and 2 bases at J, leaving 12 bases unmatched. From germline, CDR1 is MGHRA and CDR2 YSYEKL. The CDR3 totals 19 residues. CDR3 bases: TGCGCCAGCAGCCAAGAGATCCCCCCGGGACAGGGGAGGCAAGAGACCCAGTACTTC. Translated: CASSQEIPPGQGRQETQYF.

This clone was counted only a few times. The chain uses TRBV15 and TRBJ1-5; TRBD1 matches at 9 bases. This CDR3 is built from 15 residues. J gave up 7 bases and V 5 bases, and 9 bases lay outside the gene matches. Per the germline V gene, CDR1 is LNHNV and CDR2 is YYDKDF (reference sequence). The CDR3 region is CATSPLQGARQPQHF. DNA for the CDR3: TGTGCCACCAGCCCACTACAGGGGGCACGCCAGCCCCAGCATTTT. Supplemented by reference TRBV15 and TRBJ1-5, the full variable domain reads DAMVIQNPRYQVTQFGKPVTLSCSQTLNHNVMYWYQQKSSQAPKLLFHYYDKDFNNEADTPDNFQSRRPNTSFCFLDIRSPGLGDTAMYLCATSPLQGARQPQHFGDGTRLSIL.

This sequence joins TRBV20-1 and TRBJ2-7, with D unclear. Germline CDR1 reads DFQATT; CDR2 reads SNEGSKA (reference sequence). This CDR3 contains 11 residues. The V and J ends lost 6 bases and 5 bases respectively, with 11 bases between them. The CDR3 spells CSAEKNHEQYF. The CDR3 DNA reads TGCAGTGCCGAGAAGAACCACGAGCAGTACTTC.

The chain is built from TRBV28 and TRBJ2-7; D uncertain. Germline assignment: CDR1 MDHEN and CDR2 SYDVKM. Trimming removed 7 bases from V and 0 bases from J, with 10 bases in between. The CDR3 runs to 13 residues. For the CDR3, the DNA is TGTGCCAGCAATCCGGTAGACTCCTACGAGCAGTACTTC. It codes for CASNPVDSYEQYF.

This sequence joins TRBV6-5 and TRBJ2-3; TRBD2 is a possible D gene (6 bases). CDR1 is MNHEY and CDR2 is SVGAGI in the germline V gene. This CDR3 is 13 amino acids long. V was clipped by 4 bases and J by 1 base, with 6 bases between them. CDR3 sequence (DNA): TGTGCCAGCAGTTTAGCGGGCACAGATACGCAGTATTTT. This translates into CASSLAGTDTQYF.

The chain carries TRBV9 and TRBJ1-2, with a possible D match to TRBD1 (5 bases). The CDR3 has 16 amino acids. The V end lost 0 bases, the J end lost 7 bases, and 19 bases lay between the germline ends. Germline V gene data show CDR1 as SGDLS and CDR2 as YYNGEE. In nucleotides, the CDR3 is TGTGCCAGCAGCGTAGATCGAAGGGGCGCCCCGGGTGGCTACACCTTC. Translated: CASSVDRRGAPGGYTF.

This rearrangement joins TRBV7-9 to TRBJ2-7, with D unclear. Germline V CDR1 and CDR2: SEHNR, FQNEAQ (reference sequence). The V and J ends lost 5 bases and 2 bases respectively, with 7 bases between them. This CDR3 has 12 amino acids. This chain's CDR3 is CASSQDTYEQYF. CDR3 sequence (DNA): TGTGCCAGCAGCCAAGACACCTACGAGCAGTACTTC. The full variable domain, completed using reference TRBV7-9 and TRBJ2-7, is DTGVSQNPRHKITKRGQNVTFRCDPISEHNRLYWYRQTLGQGPEFLTYFQNEAQLEKSRLLSDRFSAERPKGSFSTLEIQRTEQGDSAMYLCASSQDTYEQYFGPGTRLTVT.

This clone has just a few counts. The chain recombines TRBV2 with TRBJ2-5, with D tentatively TRBD2 (6 bases). The germline V gene has CDR1 SNHLY and CDR2 FYNNEI. Trimming removed 4 bases at V and 5 bases at J, with 14 bases between. This CDR3 contains 14 residues. The CDR3 DNA follows: TGTGCCAGCAGTGTACGAACTAGCAGTGAGACCCAGTACTTC. Protein product: CASSVRTSSETQYF.

J is TRBJ2-3 and V is TRBV5-4, with 13 bases matching TRBD2. Per the germline V gene, CDR1 is SGHNT and CDR2 is YYREEE (reference sequence). The CDR3 spans 17 residues. With 0 bases clipped from V and 7 bases from J, the junction kept 8 bases outside the gene matches. The CDR3 sequence is CASSLARLAGGGNTQYF. CDR3 nucleotide sequence: TGTGCCAGCAGCTTGGCCCGACTAGCGGGAGGAGGGAATACGCAGTATTTT.